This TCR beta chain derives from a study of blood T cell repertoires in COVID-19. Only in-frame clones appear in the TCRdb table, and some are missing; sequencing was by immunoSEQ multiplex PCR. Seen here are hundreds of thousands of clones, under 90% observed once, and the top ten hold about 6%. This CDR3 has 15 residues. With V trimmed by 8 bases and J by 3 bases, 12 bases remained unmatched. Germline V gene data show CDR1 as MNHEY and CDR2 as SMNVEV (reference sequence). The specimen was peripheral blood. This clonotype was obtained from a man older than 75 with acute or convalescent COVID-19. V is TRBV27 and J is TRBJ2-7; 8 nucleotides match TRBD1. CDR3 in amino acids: CASGSYRGSLYEQYF. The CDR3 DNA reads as TGTGCCAGCGGCTCCTACAGGGGGAGTCTCTACGAGCAGTACTTC.